The 11 T cell receptor beta chains below were found in one sample sequenced in a study of identifying expanded T cells in peripheral blood. The assay was immunoSEQ multiplex PCR, and TCRdb's table has in-frame clones only and misses some. The sample yields roughly 63,000 clones, about four fifths seen once. Sequenced material: blood. The source is a person aged 18 to 75 in good health.

This chain connects TRBV9 to TRBJ2-2, with D unresolved. The CDR3 sequence is 14 residues long. Trimming left V 0 bases short and J 5 bases short, with 8 bases between. The germline V gene has CDR1 SGDLS and CDR2 YYNGEE. This CDR3 is CASSVAADTGELFF. The CDR3 bases are TGTGCCAGCAGCGTAGCGGCGGATACCGGGGAGCTGTTTTTT.

This clone was found once. V and J are TRBV29-1 and TRBJ2-5; D is perhaps TRBD2 (5 bases). Germline CDR1 SQVTM, CDR2 ANQGSEA. Trimming left V 6 bases short and J 1 base short, with 9 bases between. This CDR3 is 12 amino acids long. The CDR3 loop is CSVDYSQETQYF. DNA for the CDR3: TGCAGCGTCGACTACAGCCAAGAGACCCAGTACTTC.

J is TRBJ1-2 and V is TRBV18; unclear D gene. Germline loops: CDR1 KGHSH, CDR2 LQKENI. Between the trimmed V and J ends, which lost 10 bases and 4 bases, there was a span of 13 bases. This CDR3 is 12 amino acids long. The CDR3 is CATTRDPYGYTF. The CDR3 bases are TGTGCCACCACACGGGATCCCTATGGCTACACCTTC.

The chain has TRBV6-6 and TRBJ2-5; 9 bases line up with TRBD2. The CDR3 runs 14 residues. Germline V gives CDR1 MNHNY, CDR2 SVGAGI (reference sequence). Trimming cost V 5 bases and J 6 bases; bases outside gene matches: 7. The CDR3 region is CASSHSGSIQTQYF. CDR3 nucleotides: TGTGCCAGCAGTCATAGCGGGAGCATCCAGACCCAGTACTTC.

This clone was found once. The chain is built from TRBV19 and TRBJ1-5; 11 nucleotides agree with TRBD1. V shed 6 bases and J 5 bases; nucleotides not matched to a gene: 3. CDR3 length: 14 residues. Germline V gene sequence: CDR1 LNHDA, CDR2 SQIVND (reference sequence). The DNA for the CDR3 is TGTGCCAGTAGCGGACAGGGGGCCTATCAGCCCCAGCATTTT. Protein sequence: CASSGQGAYQPQHF.

The chain has TRBV4-1 and TRBJ1-1; 8 bases agree with TRBD1. V was clipped by 3 bases and J by 4 bases; unmatched bases: 4. The CDR3 contains 14 residues. CDR1 MGHRA and CDR2 YSYEKL come from the germline V gene. CDR3: CASSQDRAGTEAFF. As DNA, the CDR3 is TGCGCCAGCAGCCAGGACAGGGCCGGCACTGAAGCTTTCTTT.

This rearrangement joins TRBV30 to TRBJ2-2, with D tentatively TRBD1 (6 bases). The germline V and J ends were trimmed by 1 base and 2 bases, with 14 bases remaining between them. The length of the CDR3 is 16 residues. CDR1 and CDR2 from the germline V gene are GTSNPN and SVGIG (reference sequence). The DNA of the CDR3 is TGTGCCTGGAGTGATCAGGGGCGACTAAACACCGGGGAGCTGTTTTTT. Protein: CAWSDQGRLNTGELFF.

This clone was detected a few times. The gene calls are TRBV5-1 and TRBJ2-1, with TRBD2 identical over 7 bases. Trimming removed 4 bases from V and 7 bases from J; junction bases left unmatched: 11. The CDR3 has 15 residues. Germline-derived CDR1 and CDR2 are SGHRS and YFSETQ. The CDR3 protein is CASSPLGGSRNEQFF. The CDR3 DNA sequence: TGCGCCAGCAGCCCCCTGGGAGGGAGCAGGAATGAGCAGTTCTTC.

The chain joins TRBV10-3 to TRBJ1-1; D remains unclear. Deletions cut 3 bases from V and 0 bases from J, with 8 bases between. The CDR3 has 14 amino acids. CDR1 is ENHRY, CDR2 SYGVKD, per germline. The CDR3 loop is CAISEGQLNTEAFF. In nucleotides, the CDR3 is TGTGCCATCAGTGAAGGGCAGTTGAACACTGAAGCTTTCTTT.

The chain recombines TRBV2 with TRBJ1-5; D might be TRBD1 (6 bases). CDR3 size: 13 residues. Trimming cost V 8 bases and J 9 bases, with 17 bases left between them. Germline CDR1 SNHLY, CDR2 FYNNEI. In DNA, the CDR3 is TGTGCCAGCGGTCAGGGGTCCTTTCGGCCCCAGCATTTT. Residues: CASGQGSFRPQHF.

This clone was seen a single time. This sequence joins TRBV5-1 and TRBJ1-4, with TRBD1 matching over 8 bases. Germline assignment: CDR1 SGHRS and CDR2 YFSETQ. This CDR3 is 14 amino acids long. After removal of 6 bases from V and 3 bases from J, the junction contained 4 bases not matched to a gene. Written as DNA, the CDR3 is TGCGCCAGCACCTCGACAGGGGCTAATGAAAAACTGTTTTTT. This encodes CASTSTGANEKLFF.